Below are 26 T cell receptor beta chains sequenced from a single sample in a study of blood T cells in healthy people across ages. Together with a sample-barcoded 5' primer, a J-beta primer mix was included in a second PCR lasting about 6 to 12 cycles. Using its own MiXCR run on the 5' RACE reads, TCRdb lists one record per CDR3 protein. Among 1.5 million or so distinct CDR3 sequences listed, 42% were seen once. Sequencing was carried out using blood. The receptors derive from a woman aged 18-30 years in good health.

This clonotype occurred many times. This chain connects TRBV27 to TRBJ2-3; D is ambiguous. CDR3 size: 13 residues. The V end was cut by 2 bases, the J end by 4 bases, with 7 bases between. Germline-derived CDR1 and CDR2 are MNHEY and SMNVEV (reference sequence). Here the CDR3 DNA reads TGTGCCAGCAGTTTAATCGCGGCAGATACGCAGTATTTT. It codes for CASSLIAADTQYF.

The chain recombines TRBV4-3 with TRBJ1-2, with D perhaps TRBD1 (6 bases). Trimming stripped 4 bases from V and 0 bases from J, with 12 bases between. This CDR3 comprises 15 residues. Germline assignment: CDR1 LGHNA and CDR2 YSLEER. The CDR3 here is CASSPHRASNYGYTF. The CDR3 DNA reads as TGCGCCAGCAGCCCCCACAGGGCTTCTAACTATGGCTACACCTTC.

The chain has TRBV27 and TRBJ2-7; 7 nucleotides line up with TRBD1. Germline V CDR1 and CDR2: MNHEY, SMNVEV (reference sequence). With 8 bases clipped from V and 0 bases from J, the junction kept 7 bases outside the gene matches. This CDR3 contains 14 residues. The CDR3 is CASRTQGSSYEQYF. In DNA form, the CDR3 reads TGTGCCAGCCGCACACAGGGGAGCTCCTACGAGCAGTACTTC.

A few counts support this clonotype. This chain uses TRBV9 with TRBJ2-1; perhaps TRBD1 as D (6 bases). From germline, CDR1 is SGDLS and CDR2 YYNGEE. The CDR3 loop spans 15 amino acids. V lost 2 bases, J lost 7 bases, and 16 bases lay in between. The DNA of the CDR3 is TGTGCCAGCAGCGTGACCGGGACAACCCCTAATGAGCAGTTCTTC. It is translated as CASSVTGTTPNEQFF.

This chain links TRBV13 with TRBJ2-3; 10 positions agree with TRBD2. Trimming cost V 3 bases and J 2 bases; bases outside gene matches: 5. Germline CDR1 is PRHDT and CDR2 is FYEKMQ (reference sequence). CDR3 length equals 16 residues. The CDR3 DNA reads as TGTGCCAGCAGCTTGGTACTAGCGGGGACCACAGATACGCAGTATTTT. Protein: CASSLVLAGTTDTQYF.

The rearrangement links TRBV4-2 to TRBJ2-1; D is unclear. The V and J ends lost 3 bases and 10 bases respectively, with 13 bases between them. Germline CDR1 reads LGHNA; CDR2 reads YNFKEQ. The CDR3 consists of 13 residues. The CDR3 protein is CASSQLRHGEQFF. DNA for the CDR3: TGTGCCAGCAGCCAGCTCCGACACGGAGAGCAGTTCTTC.

This clonotype has more than one count but fewer than ten. This chain links TRBV7-2 with TRBJ2-3, with 9 bases identical to TRBD2. V was clipped by 0 bases and J by 5 bases; unmatched bases: 3. CDR1 is SGHTA, CDR2 FQGNSA, per germline. The CDR3 contains 15 residues. In nucleotides, the CDR3 is TGTGCCAGCAGCTTAGCATTAGCGGGAGTAGATACGCAGTATTTT. It specifies CASSLALAGVDTQYF.

This chain joins TRBV20-1 and TRBJ2-2, with a tentative D call TRBD1 (5 bases). The CDR3 is 13 residues long. Germline CDR1 DFQATT, CDR2 SNEGSKA (reference sequence). Trimming shortened V by 6 bases and J by 3 bases, and 11 bases separated the two germline ends. CDR3: CSAKRQYTGELFF. Here the CDR3 DNA reads TGCAGTGCAAAAAGACAGTACACCGGGGAGCTGTTTTTT.

This clonotype was recorded a few times. V is TRBV7-2 and J is TRBJ2-5; TRBD2 agrees at 14 bases. Germline-derived CDR1 and CDR2 are SGHTA and FQGNSA. The V segment lost 5 bases and the J segment 11 bases; nucleotides outside the gene matches: 10. The CDR3 is 15 residues long. Here the CDR3 reads CASSLTGLAGDEQYF. DNA for the CDR3: TGTGCCAGCAGCCTCACGGGACTAGCGGGAGATGAGCAGTACTTC.

This clonotype has a handful of counts. The chain combines TRBV7-8 with TRBJ1-6; a possible D gene is TRBD1 (6 bases). The CDR3 is 15 amino acids. Germline V gene data show CDR1 as SGHVS and CDR2 as FQNEAQ. V was clipped by 5 bases and J by 7 bases, with 15 bases between them. DNA of the CDR3: TGTGCCAGCAGCCCGCGGGACACCTTCAATTCACCCCTCCACTTT. As protein: CASSPRDTFNSPLHF.

This chain joins TRBV15 and TRBJ1-5, with a possible D match to TRBD1 (6 bases). This CDR3 has 16 amino acids. V lost 2 bases, J lost 5 bases, and 16 bases lay in between. Germline CDR1 and CDR2: LNHNV and YYDKDF (reference sequence). The DNA of the CDR3 is TGTGCCACCAGCAGACCAACAGGGTTGCTTCATCAGCCCCAGCATTTT. Translation: CATSRPTGLLHQPQHF.

The rearrangement links TRBV29-1 to TRBJ2-6; possibly TRBD1 or TRBD2 for D (5 bases each). The CDR3 is 15 residues long. CDR1 SQVTM and CDR2 ANQGSEA come from the germline V gene. Trimming shortened V by 6 bases and J by 0 bases, and 12 bases separated the two germline ends. CDR3 DNA sequence: TGCAGCGTGGGAACGGGGCGCTCTGGGGCCAACGTCCTGACTTTC. Protein product: CSVGTGRSGANVLTF.

This clonotype was seen more than once but under ten times. This rearrangement joins TRBV4-1 to TRBJ1-2; TRBD1 might be the D (5 bases). Trimming removed 2 bases at V and 0 bases at J, with 13 bases between. The CDR3 has 16 amino acids. CDR1 is MGHRA and CDR2 is YSYEKL in the germline V gene. CDR3 sequence: CASSQQPGPPNYGYTF. As DNA, the CDR3 is TGCGCCAGCAGCCAACAACCGGGACCCCCTAACTATGGCTACACCTTC.

V gene TRBV20-1 combines with J gene TRBJ2-1; 7 nucleotides agree with TRBD2. This CDR3 region has 13 residues. J lost 7 bases, V lost 6 bases, and 9 bases had no gene match. CDR1 DFQATT and CDR2 SNEGSKA come from the germline V gene (reference sequence). Here the CDR3 DNA reads TGCAGTGCGGGGGGGGAAGTAGGTAATGAGCAGTTCTTC. Protein sequence: CSAGGEVGNEQFF.

This clonotype was observed a few times. The chain couples TRBV10-3 to TRBJ2-7, with 11 bases aligning to TRBD2. Germline CDR1 and CDR2: ENHRY and SYGVKD. V trimming: 2 bases; J trimming: 5 bases; junction bases outside the gene matches: 5. The CDR3 has 15 residues. The CDR3 region is CAISEPTSGSNEQYF. Here the CDR3 DNA reads TGTGCCATCAGTGAGCCAACTAGCGGGAGTAACGAGCAGTACTTC.

V is TRBV19 and J is TRBJ2-3, with 12 bases matching TRBD2. Germline V gives CDR1 LNHDA, CDR2 SQIVND (reference sequence). The CDR3 runs 13 residues. The V gene end was trimmed by 7 bases and the J gene end by 5 bases; junction bases not matched to a gene: 1. CDR3 amino acids: CASKTSGGDTQYF. The CDR3 DNA follows: TGTGCCAGTAAGACTAGCGGGGGAGATACGCAGTATTTT.

This chain connects TRBV9 to TRBJ1-2; 7 positions agree with TRBD1. Germline trimming cut 3 bases from V and 6 bases from J; bases unmatched to any gene: 8. The CDR3 consists of 14 residues. Germline V CDR1 and CDR2: SGDLS, YYNGEE. This chain's CDR3 is CASSALDRVHGYTF. For the CDR3, the DNA is TGTGCCAGCAGCGCCCTCGACAGGGTCCATGGCTACACCTTC.

This clonotype was picked up one time. The genes are TRBV29-1 and TRBJ2-1; 13 nucleotides match TRBD2. Looked up from germline, CDR1 is SQVTM and CDR2 is ANQGSEA. The CDR3 totals 13 residues. The trim removed 7 bases at V and 7 bases at J, leaving 4 bases unmatched. The CDR3 DNA reads TGCAGCGCTCCGGGACTAGCGGGAAATGAGCAGTTCTTC. Protein product: CSAPGLAGNEQFF.

This clonotype was observed a handful of times. This sequence joins TRBV4-3 and TRBJ2-7; no firm D call. V was cut by 0 bases and J by 2 bases, with 8 bases left in between. The CDR3 runs to 14 residues. Germline values: CDR1 LGHNA, CDR2 YSLEER. CDR3 sequence reads: CASSQDGSPYEQYF. Written as DNA, the CDR3 is TGCGCCAGCAGCCAAGATGGGTCCCCCTACGAGCAGTACTTC.

This clonotype was recorded a few times. The chain employs TRBV29-1 and TRBJ2-1; D is undetermined. This CDR3 contains 13 residues. V was trimmed by 3 bases and J by 7 bases, leaving 13 bases between them. The germline gives CDR1 SQVTM, CDR2 ANQGSEA. The CDR3: CSVDIQLRNEQFF. CDR3 DNA sequence: TGCAGCGTTGATATACAGCTGAGAAATGAGCAGTTCTTC.

This clonotype was picked up a small number of times. CDR3 coding DNA: TGCAGTGCGAAGGTAAACACTGAAGCTTTCTTT. Protein sequence: CSAKVNTEAFF. This chain uses TRBV20-1 with TRBJ1-1; D remains unclear. CDR3 length: 11 amino acids. The germline CDR1 and CDR2 sequences are DFQATT and SNEGSKA (reference sequence). Trimming pared 6 bases from V and 2 bases from J, leaving 7 bases between.

The chain uses TRBV11-2 and TRBJ2-7; 11 bases match TRBD2. CDR1 and CDR2 (germline): SGHAT, FQNNGV. V lost 7 bases and J lost 7; bases outside the gene matches: 12. The CDR3 has 15 residues. The CDR3 nucleotides read TGTGCCAGCACCAAGGCCTTAGCGGGAGGGCTTGAGCAGTACTTC. Its translation: CASTKALAGGLEQYF. Full variable domain (outside the CDR3, taken from reference TRBV11-2 and TRBJ2-7): EAGVAQSPRYKIIEKRQSVAFWCNPISGHATLYWYQQILGQGPKLLIQFQNNGVVDDSQLPKDRFSAERLKGVDSTLKIQPAKLEDSAVYLCASTKALAGGLEQYFGPGTRLTVT.

Worth noting for this clonotype: One base away lies a much larger clone, so this may be a sequencing read error. V and J are TRBV7-7 and TRBJ2-5, with 7 bases fitting TRBD2. The germline V gene has CDR1 SSHAT and CDR2 FNYEAQ (reference sequence). The CDR3 is made up of 13 amino acids. CDR3 DNA sequence: TGTGCTAGCAGCTGTAGCGGGCAAGAGACCCAGTACTTC. Its translation is CASSCSGQETQYF.

The CDR3 DNA follows: TGCAGTGCTAGAAGGCAGGGCCAAGAGACCCAGTACTTC. It translates to CSARRQGQETQYF. V is TRBV20-1 and J is TRBJ2-5, with D perhaps matching TRBD1 (5 bases). The CDR3 loop spans 13 amino acids. The ends were cut back, 2 bases at V and 1 base at J, with 8 bases in the middle. CDR1 and CDR2 (germline): DFQATT, SNEGSKA (reference sequence).

This clonotype was detected a few times. The chain links TRBV12-3 or TRBV12-4 to TRBJ2-1; 7 nucleotides agree with TRBD2. Trimming cost V 10 bases and J 5 bases; bases outside gene matches: 2. The CDR3 extends over 11 amino acids. The CDR3 DNA reads TGTGCCAACCTAGCGGACAATGAGCAGTTCTTC. This encodes CANLADNEQFF.

This clonotype was detected only a few times. The chain carries TRBV29-1 and TRBJ2-1; TRBD2 might be the D (6 bases). The germline V gene has CDR1 SQVTM and CDR2 ANQGSEA. The CDR3 loop spans 12 amino acids. Trimming removed 8 bases at V and 9 bases at J, with 17 bases between. DNA of the CDR3: TGCAGCTCGGGACTGAGTAGGAGTGAGCAGTTCTTC. It codes for CSSGLSRSEQFF.